This entry features one T cell receptor (beta chain) sequence. At the DNA level, this CDR3 is encoded by other sequences in the same sample as well. The data originate from a study of blood T cell repertoires in COVID-19. For the study at large: From the United States, Italy and Spain came samples of acute and convalescent COVID-19. PBMCs, B-cell-depleted T cells, or T cells were the source of the cDNA or gDNA that made up the material.

The CDR3 consists of 11 residues. CDR1 is MDHEN, CDR2 SYDVKM, per germline. V was trimmed by 6 bases and J by 6 bases, leaving 6 bases between them. The authors' processing: By means of reference gene primer amplification, nucleated cell counts were estimated. Some clones are missing from TCRdb's copy, which holds only in-frame ones; the method was immunoSEQ multiplex PCR. D and trimming were read from the DNA, whereas the V and J calls and clone size are those reported in that table. The top ten clones hold 0.7% of a sample with hundreds of thousands of clones, roughly 87% of them seen once. The sequenced sample was peripheral blood. The J gene is TRBJ1-5, the V gene TRBV28, with D unclear. The origin of this receptor is a human donor in a cohort sampled during active COVID-19. CDR3 in amino acids: CASSSSQPQHF. In nucleotides, the CDR3 is TGTGCCAGCAGCTCGAGTCAGCCCCAGCATTTT.